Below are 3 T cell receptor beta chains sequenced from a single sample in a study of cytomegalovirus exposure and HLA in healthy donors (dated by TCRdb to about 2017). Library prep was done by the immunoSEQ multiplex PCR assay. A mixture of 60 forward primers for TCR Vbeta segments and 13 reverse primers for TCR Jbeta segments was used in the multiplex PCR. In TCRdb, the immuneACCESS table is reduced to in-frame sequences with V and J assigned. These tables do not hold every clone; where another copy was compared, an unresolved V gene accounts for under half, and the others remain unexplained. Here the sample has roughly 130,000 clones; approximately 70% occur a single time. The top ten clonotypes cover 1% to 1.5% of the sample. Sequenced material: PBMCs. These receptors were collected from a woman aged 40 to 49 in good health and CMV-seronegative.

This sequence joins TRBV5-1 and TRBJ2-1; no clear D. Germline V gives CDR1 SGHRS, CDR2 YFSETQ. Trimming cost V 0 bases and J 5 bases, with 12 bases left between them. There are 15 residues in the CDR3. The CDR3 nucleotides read TGCGCCAGCAGCTTGGCACCCCTTACTGACAATGAGCAGTTCTTC. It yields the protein CASSLAPLTDNEQFF. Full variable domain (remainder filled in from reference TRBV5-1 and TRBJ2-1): KAGVTQTPRYLIKTRGQQVTLSCSPISGHRSVSWYQQTPGQGLQFLFEYFSETQRNKGNFPGRFSGRQFSNSRSEMNVSTLELGDSALYLCASSLAPLTDNEQFFGPGTRLTVL.

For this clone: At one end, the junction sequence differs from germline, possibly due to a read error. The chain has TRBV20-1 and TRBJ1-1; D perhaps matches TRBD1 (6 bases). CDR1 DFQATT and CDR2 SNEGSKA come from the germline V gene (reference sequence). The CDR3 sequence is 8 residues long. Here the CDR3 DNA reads TGCAGTGCTACGGGACATCGCTTT. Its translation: CSATGHRF.

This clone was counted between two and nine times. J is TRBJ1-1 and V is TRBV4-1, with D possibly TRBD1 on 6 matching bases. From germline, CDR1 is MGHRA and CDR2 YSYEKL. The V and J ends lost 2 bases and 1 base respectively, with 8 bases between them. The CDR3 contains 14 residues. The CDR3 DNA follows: TGCGCCAGCAGCCAAATACAGGGGAACACTGAAGCTTTCTTT. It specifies CASSQIQGNTEAFF.